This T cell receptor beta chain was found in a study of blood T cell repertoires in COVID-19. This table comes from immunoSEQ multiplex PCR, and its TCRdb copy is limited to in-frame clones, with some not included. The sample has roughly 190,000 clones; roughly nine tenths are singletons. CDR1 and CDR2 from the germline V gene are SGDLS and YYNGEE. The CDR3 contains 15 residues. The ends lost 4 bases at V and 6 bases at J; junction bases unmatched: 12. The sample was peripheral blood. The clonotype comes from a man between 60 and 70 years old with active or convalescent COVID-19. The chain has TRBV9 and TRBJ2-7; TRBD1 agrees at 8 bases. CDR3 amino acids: CASSPGQGVIGEQYF. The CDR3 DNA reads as TGTGCCAGCAGCCCAGGACAGGGAGTTATCGGCGAGCAGTACTTC.